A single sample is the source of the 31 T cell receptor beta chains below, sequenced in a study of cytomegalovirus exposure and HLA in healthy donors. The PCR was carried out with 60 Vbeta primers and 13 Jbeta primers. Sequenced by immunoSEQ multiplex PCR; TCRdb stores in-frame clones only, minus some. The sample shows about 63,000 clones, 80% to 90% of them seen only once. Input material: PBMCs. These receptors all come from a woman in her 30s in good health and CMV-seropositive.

The CDR3 sequence: CASSVAGTSYEQYF. As DNA, the CDR3 is TGTGCCAGCAGCGTGGCAGGGACTTCCTACGAGCAGTACTTC. The rearrangement links TRBV9 to TRBJ2-7, with D perhaps matching TRBD2 (6 bases). Germline V gene lookup returns CDR1 SGDLS and CDR2 YYNGEE. V lost 2 bases, J lost 1 base, and 10 bases lay in between. The CDR3 is 14 residues long.

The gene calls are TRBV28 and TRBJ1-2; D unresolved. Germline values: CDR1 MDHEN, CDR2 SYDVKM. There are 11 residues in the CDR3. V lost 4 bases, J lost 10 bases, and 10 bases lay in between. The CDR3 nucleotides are TGTGCCAGCAGTTCGTCACGGGACTACACCTTC. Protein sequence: CASSSSRDYTF.

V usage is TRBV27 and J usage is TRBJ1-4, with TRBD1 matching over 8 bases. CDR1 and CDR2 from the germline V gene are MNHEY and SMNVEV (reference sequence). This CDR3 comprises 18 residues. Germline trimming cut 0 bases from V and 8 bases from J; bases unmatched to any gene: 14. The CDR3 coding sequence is TGTGCCAGCAGTTTATCTGGGACAGGAGCCTTTCAGGGAGAAAAACTGTTTTTT. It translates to CASSLSGTGAFQGEKLFF.

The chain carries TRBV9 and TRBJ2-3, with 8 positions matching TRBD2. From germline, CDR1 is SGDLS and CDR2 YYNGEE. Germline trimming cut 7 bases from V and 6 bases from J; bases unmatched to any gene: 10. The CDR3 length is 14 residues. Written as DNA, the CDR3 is TGTGCCAGCGGACCGGGAGGGCCCAGGGATACGCAGTATTTT. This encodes CASGPGGPRDTQYF.

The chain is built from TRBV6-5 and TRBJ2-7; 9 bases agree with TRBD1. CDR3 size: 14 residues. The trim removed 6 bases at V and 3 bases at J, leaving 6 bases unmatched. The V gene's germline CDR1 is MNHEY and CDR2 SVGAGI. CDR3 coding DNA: TGTGCCAGCAGCCAGCGGACAGGGGTCTACGAGCAGTACTTC. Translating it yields CASSQRTGVYEQYF.

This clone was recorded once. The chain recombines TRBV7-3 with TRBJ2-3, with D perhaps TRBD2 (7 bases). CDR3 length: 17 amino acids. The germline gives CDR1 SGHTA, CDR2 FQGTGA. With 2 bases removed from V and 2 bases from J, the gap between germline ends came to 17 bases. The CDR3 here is CASSLVVGGPVTDTQYF. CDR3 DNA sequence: TGTGCCAGCAGCTTAGTGGTGGGGGGGCCCGTCACAGATACGCAGTATTTT.

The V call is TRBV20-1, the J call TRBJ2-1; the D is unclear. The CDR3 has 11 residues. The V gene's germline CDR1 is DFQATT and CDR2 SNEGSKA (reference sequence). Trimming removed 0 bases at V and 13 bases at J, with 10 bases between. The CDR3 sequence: CSARDLARQFF. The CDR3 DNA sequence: TGCAGTGCTAGAGATCTGGCTAGACAGTTCTTC.

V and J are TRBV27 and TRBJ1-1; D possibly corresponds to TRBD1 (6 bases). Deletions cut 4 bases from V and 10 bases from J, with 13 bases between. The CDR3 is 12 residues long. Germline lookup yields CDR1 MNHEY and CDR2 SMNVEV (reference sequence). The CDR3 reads CASSSPGGPAFF. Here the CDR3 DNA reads TGTGCCAGCAGTTCCCCCGGGGGGCCAGCTTTCTTT.

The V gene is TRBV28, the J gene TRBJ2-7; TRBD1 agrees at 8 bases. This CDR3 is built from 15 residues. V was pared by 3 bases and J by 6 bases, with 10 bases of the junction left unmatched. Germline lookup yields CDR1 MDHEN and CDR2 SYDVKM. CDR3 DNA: TGTGCCAGCAGTTTTCGGGACAGGTGGGCAGGCGAGCAGTACTTC. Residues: CASSFRDRWAGEQYF.

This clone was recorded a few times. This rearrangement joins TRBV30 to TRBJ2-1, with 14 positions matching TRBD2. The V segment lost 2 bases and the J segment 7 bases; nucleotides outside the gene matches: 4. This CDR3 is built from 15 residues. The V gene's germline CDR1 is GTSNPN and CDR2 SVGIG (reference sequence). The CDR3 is CAWSRGLAGANEQFF. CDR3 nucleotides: TGTGCCTGGAGTAGGGGACTAGCGGGAGCTAATGAGCAGTTCTTC.

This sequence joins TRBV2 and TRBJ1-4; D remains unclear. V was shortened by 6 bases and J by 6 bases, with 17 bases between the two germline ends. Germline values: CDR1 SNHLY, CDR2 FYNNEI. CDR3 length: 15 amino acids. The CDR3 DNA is TGTGCCAGCAGCCCCGGTGTCGGGTCGGATGAAAAACTGTTTTTT. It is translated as CASSPGVGSDEKLFF.

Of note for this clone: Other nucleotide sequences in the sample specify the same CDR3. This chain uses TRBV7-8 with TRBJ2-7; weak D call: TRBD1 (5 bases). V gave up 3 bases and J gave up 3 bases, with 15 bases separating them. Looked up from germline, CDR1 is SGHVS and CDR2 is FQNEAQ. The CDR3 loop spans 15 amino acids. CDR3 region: CASSFESGLVYEQYF. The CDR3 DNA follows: TGTGCCAGCAGCTTTGAATCAGGGTTGGTCTACGAGCAGTACTTC.

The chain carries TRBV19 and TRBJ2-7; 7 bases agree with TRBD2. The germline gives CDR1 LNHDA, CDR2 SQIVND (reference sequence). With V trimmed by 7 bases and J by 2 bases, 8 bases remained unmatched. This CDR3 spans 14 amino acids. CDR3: CASTTGGTPYEQYF. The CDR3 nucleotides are TGTGCCAGTACCACGGGGGGTACCCCCTACGAGCAGTACTTC.

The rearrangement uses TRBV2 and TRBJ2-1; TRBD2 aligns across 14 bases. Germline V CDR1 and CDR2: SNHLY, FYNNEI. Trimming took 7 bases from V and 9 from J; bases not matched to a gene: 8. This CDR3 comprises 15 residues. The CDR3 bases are TGTGCCAGCATCGGGACTAGCGGGAGCAACGGTGAGCAGTTCTTC. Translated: CASIGTSGSNGEQFF.

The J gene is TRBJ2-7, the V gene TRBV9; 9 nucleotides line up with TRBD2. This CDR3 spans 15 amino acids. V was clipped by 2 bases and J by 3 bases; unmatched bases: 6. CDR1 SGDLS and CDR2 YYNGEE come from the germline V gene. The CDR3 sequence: CASSVDSGRGYEQYF. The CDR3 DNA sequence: TGTGCCAGCAGCGTCGATAGCGGGAGAGGCTACGAGCAGTACTTC. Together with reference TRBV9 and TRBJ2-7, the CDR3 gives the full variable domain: DSGVTQTPKHLITATGQRVTLRCSPRSGDLSVYWYQQSLDQGLQFLIQYYNGEERAKGNILERFSAQQFPDLHSELNLSSLELGDSALYFCASSVDSGRGYEQYFGPGTRLTVT.

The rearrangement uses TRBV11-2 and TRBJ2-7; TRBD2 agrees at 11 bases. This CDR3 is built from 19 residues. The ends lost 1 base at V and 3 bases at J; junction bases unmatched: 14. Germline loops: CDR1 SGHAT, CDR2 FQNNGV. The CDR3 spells CASSLGASGRMLRDYEQYF. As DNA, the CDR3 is TGTGCCAGCAGCTTAGGAGCTAGCGGGAGGATGCTACGAGACTACGAGCAGTACTTC.

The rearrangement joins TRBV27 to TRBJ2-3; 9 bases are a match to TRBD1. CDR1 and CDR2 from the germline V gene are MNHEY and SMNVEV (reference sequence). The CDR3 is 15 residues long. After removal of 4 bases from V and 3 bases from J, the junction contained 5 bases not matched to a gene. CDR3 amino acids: CASSYTGGLTDTQYF. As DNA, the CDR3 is TGTGCCAGCAGTTATACAGGGGGCCTTACAGATACGCAGTATTTT.

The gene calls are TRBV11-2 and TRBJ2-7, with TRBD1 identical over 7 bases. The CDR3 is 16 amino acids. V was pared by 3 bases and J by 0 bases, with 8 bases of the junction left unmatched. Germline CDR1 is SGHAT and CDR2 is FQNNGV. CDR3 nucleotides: TGTGCCAGCAGCTTCTCCGACAGGGTGAGCTCCTACGAGCAGTACTTC. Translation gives CASSFSDRVSSYEQYF.

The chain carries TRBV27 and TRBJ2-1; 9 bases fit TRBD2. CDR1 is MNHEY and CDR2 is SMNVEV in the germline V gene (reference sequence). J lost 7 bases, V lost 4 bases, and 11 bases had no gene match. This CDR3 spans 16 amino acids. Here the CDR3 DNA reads TGTGCCAGCAGTTCCACCCTAGGACTAGCGAGTAATGAGCAGTTCTTC. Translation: CASSSTLGLASNEQFF.

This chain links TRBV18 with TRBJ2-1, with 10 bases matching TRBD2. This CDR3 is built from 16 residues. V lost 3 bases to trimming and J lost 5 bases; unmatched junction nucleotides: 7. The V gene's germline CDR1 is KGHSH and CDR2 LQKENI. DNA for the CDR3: TGTGCCAGCTCACCTATAGCGGGAGGCCAGCACAATGAGCAGTTCTTC. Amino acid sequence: CASSPIAGGQHNEQFF.

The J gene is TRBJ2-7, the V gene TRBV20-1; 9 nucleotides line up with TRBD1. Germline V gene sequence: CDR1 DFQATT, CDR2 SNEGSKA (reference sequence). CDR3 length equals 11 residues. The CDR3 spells CRKDRGYEQYF. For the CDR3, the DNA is TGCAGGAAGGACAGGGGATACGAGCAGTACTTC.

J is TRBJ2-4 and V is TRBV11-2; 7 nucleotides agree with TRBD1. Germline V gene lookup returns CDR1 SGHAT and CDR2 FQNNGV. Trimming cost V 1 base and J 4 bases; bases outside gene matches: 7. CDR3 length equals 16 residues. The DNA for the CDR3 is TGTGCCAGCAGCTTAGTATTTCGGGGACAGAAAAACATTCAGTACTTC. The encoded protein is CASSLVFRGQKNIQYF.

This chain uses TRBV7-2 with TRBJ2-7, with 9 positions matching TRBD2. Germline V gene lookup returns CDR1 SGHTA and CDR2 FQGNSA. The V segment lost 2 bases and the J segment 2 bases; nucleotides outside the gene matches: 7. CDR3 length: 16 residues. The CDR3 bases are TGTGCCAGCAGCTTATCTGGCGGGAGGGCCACCTACGAGCAGTACTTC. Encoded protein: CASSLSGGRATYEQYF.

CDR3 DNA: TGTGCCAGCAGCTTAGGGCGGACAGCCAACATGAACACTGAAGCTTTCTTT. Translation gives CASSLGRTANMNTEAFF. V usage is TRBV11-2 and J usage is TRBJ1-1; D perhaps matches TRBD1 (6 bases). CDR1 is SGHAT, CDR2 FQNNGV, per germline. The CDR3 extends over 17 amino acids. Trimming stripped 1 base from V and 0 bases from J, with 15 bases between.

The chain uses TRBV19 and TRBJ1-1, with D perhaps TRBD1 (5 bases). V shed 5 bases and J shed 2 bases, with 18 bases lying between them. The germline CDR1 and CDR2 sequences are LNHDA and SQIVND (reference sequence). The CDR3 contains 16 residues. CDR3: CASSWYRSPRNTEAFF. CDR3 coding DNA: TGTGCCAGTAGTTGGTACAGGAGCCCCCGAAACACTGAAGCTTTCTTT.

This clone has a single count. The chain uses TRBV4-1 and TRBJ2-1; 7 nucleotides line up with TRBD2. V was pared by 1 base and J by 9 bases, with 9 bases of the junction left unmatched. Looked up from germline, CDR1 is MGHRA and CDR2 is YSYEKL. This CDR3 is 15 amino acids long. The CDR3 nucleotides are TGCGCCAGCAGCCAAGGCCCGGGACTACCGAGTGAGCAGTTCTTC. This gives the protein CASSQGPGLPSEQFF.

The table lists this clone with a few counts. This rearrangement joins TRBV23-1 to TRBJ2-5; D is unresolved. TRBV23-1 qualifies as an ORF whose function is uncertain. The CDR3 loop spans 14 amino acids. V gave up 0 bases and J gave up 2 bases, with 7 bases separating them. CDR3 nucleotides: TGCGCCAGCAGTCAATCCAGGAATCAAGAGACCCAGTACTTC. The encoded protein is CASSQSRNQETQYF.

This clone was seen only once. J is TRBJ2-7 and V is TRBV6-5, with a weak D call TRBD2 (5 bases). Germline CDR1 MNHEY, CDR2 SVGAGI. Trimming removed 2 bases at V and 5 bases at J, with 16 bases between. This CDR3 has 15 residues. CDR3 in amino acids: CASSYRTRLYHEQYF. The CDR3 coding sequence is TGTGCCAGCAGTTACAGAACTAGACTTTACCACGAGCAGTACTTC.

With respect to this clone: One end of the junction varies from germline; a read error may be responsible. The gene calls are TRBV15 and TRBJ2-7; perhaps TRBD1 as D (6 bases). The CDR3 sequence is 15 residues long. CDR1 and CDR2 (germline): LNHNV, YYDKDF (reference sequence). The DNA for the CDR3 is TGTGCCACCAGCAGAGATTACCAGGGGTCCTACGAGCAGTGCTTC. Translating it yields CATSRDYQGSYEQCF.

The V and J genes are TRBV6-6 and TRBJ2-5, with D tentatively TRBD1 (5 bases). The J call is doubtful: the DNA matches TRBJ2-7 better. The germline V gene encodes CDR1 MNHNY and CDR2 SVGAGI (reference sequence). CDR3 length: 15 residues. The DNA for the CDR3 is TGTGCCAGCAGATCGGACACGACCCTCTCCTACGAGCAGTACTTC. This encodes CASRSDTTLSYEQYF.

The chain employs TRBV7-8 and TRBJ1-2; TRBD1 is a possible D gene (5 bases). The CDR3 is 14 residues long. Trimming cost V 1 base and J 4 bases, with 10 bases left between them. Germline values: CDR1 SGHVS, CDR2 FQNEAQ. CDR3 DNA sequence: TGTGCCAGCAGCTTAGAGAGACAGTTCTATGGCTACACCTTC. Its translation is CASSLERQFYGYTF.